Shown below are 4 T cell receptor beta chains from a single sample sequenced in a study of T-cell reconstitution after alpha-beta-depleted transplantation in children. Preparation of the TCRbeta library involved a method that used unique molecular identifiers. Each CDR3 protein is one row after TCRdb ran MiXCR on the PCR reads. The table shows approximately 980,000 distinct CDR3 sequences, with roughly 29% occurring only once. Source: PBMCs, mostly from graft donor cells, taken 360 days after TCRalphabeta/CD19-depleted stem cell transplant. These TCRs come from a boy under two years old who had a stem cell transplant for SCID, so the T cells may come from the graft donor.

This clonotype was seen a few times. This chain uses TRBV20-1 with TRBJ2-3; 14 bases are shared with TRBD2. With V trimmed by 3 bases and J by 2 bases, 4 bases remained unmatched. Per the germline V gene, CDR1 is DFQATT and CDR2 is SNEGSKA (reference sequence). CDR3 length: 16 amino acids. The CDR3 protein is CSASRLAGGITDTQYF. The CDR3 DNA reads as TGCAGTGCTAGTCGACTAGCGGGGGGGATCACAGATACGCAGTATTTT.

The chain couples TRBV25-1 to TRBJ1-1; TRBD1 matches 7 bases. With V trimmed by 1 base and J by 5 bases, 10 bases remained unmatched. CDR3 size: 16 residues. Looked up from germline, CDR1 is MGHDK and CDR2 is SYGVNS. The CDR3 spells CASSEFGAGGWTEAFF. The CDR3 bases are TGTGCCAGCAGTGAATTCGGGGCAGGGGGATGGACTGAAGCTTTCTTT.

The V gene is TRBV24-1, the J gene TRBJ2-7; the D is unclear. Germline V CDR1 and CDR2: KGHDR, SFDVKD. CDR3 length: 16 amino acids. Deletions cut 4 bases from V and 2 bases from J, with 17 bases between. CDR3 coding DNA: TGTGCCACCAGTGACCCCCGAGCAGGTGGGACCTACGAGCAGTACTTC. Translating gives CATSDPRAGGTYEQYF.

The gene calls are TRBV5-5 and TRBJ2-3; TRBD1 matches 8 bases. The germline V gene encodes CDR1 SGHKS and CDR2 YYEKEE (reference sequence). V lost 4 bases, J lost 2 bases, and 12 bases stayed unmatched. The CDR3 is made up of 17 amino acids. The CDR3: CASSRRAGTGTTDTQYF. CDR3 nucleotides: TGTGCCAGCAGCCGACGGGCCGGGACAGGAACCACAGATACGCAGTATTTT.